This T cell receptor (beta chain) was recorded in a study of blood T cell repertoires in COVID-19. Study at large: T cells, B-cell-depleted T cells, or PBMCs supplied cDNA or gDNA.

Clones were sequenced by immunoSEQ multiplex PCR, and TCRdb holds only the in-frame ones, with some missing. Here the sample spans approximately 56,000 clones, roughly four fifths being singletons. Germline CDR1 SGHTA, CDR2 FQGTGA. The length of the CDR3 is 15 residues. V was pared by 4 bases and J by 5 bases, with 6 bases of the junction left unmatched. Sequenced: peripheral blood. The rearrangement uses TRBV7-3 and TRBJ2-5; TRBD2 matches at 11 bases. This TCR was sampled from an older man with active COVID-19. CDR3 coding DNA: TGTGCCAGCAGCTCCGATAGCGGGGGGGCTGAGACCCAGTACTTC. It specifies CASSSDSGGAETQYF. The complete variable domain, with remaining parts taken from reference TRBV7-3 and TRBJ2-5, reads GAGVSQTPSNKVTEKGKYVELRCDPISGHTALYWYRQSLGQGPEFLIYFQGTGAADDSGLPNDRFFAVRPEGSVSTLKIQRTERGDSAVYLCASSSDSGGAETQYFGPGTRLLVL.